These 26 T cell receptor beta chains were sequenced from one sample in a study of radiotherapy plus CTLA-4 blockade in lung cancer. TCRdb's table, derived via immunoSEQ multiplex PCR, lists solely in-frame clones and lacks some. The sample shows tens of thousands of clones, 60% to 85% of them seen only once. The specimen was peripheral blood, collected from a patient treated with radiotherapy plus ipilimumab. The receptors were gathered from a human donor with non-small cell lung cancer whose response to radiotherapy plus ipilimumab could not be evaluated. Some clones in this sample may be carry-over from other donors' samples.

This clone occurred once. The chain combines TRBV4-1 with TRBJ1-3, with D possibly TRBD1 on 5 matching bases. Between the trimmed V and J ends, which lost 2 bases and 3 bases, there was a span of 17 bases. The CDR3 is 17 residues long. Germline CDR1 is MGHRA and CDR2 is YSYEKL. The CDR3 region has the DNA TGCGCCAGCAGCCAAAAAAGAGCTCAGGGCGGTGGAAACACCATATATTTT. Its translation: CASSQKRAQGGGNTIYF.

This rearrangement joins TRBV7-2 to TRBJ1-1; D gene unclear. V was clipped by 5 bases and J by 1 base, with 8 bases between them. This CDR3 spans 13 amino acids. The germline V gene has CDR1 SGHTA and CDR2 FQGNSA. CDR3 sequence: CASSVVPNTEAFF. The CDR3 DNA reads TGTGCCAGCAGCGTCGTCCCGAACACTGAAGCTTTCTTT.

The J gene is TRBJ1-2, the V gene TRBV6-1; D uncertain. The germline V and J ends were trimmed by 8 bases and 4 bases, with 8 bases remaining between them. The CDR3 is made up of 11 amino acids. In germline, CDR1 is MNHNS, CDR2 SASEGT. CDR3 sequence reads: CASVQVYGYTF. CDR3 bases: TGTGCCAGCGTCCAGGTCTATGGCTACACCTTC.

The genes are TRBV2 and TRBJ1-1; D may be TRBD1 (5 bases). Germline V CDR1 and CDR2: SNHLY, FYNNEI. Trimming pared 3 bases from V and 6 bases from J, leaving 20 bases between. The CDR3 loop spans 16 amino acids. This chain's CDR3 is CASSDLGGGIKAEAFF. For the CDR3, the DNA is TGTGCCAGCAGTGACCTCGGGGGGGGGATAAAGGCTGAAGCTTTCTTT.

The chain carries TRBV7-3 and TRBJ1-2; no firm D call. This CDR3 contains 13 residues. Trimming removed 6 bases at V and 0 bases at J, with 8 bases between. The germline V gene encodes CDR1 SGHTA and CDR2 FQGTGA. CDR3 loop: CASSDGANYGYTF. Written as DNA, the CDR3 is TGTGCCAGCAGTGACGGAGCTAACTATGGCTACACCTTC.

The chain recombines TRBV7-9 with TRBJ1-5; no definite D call. The germline V gene has CDR1 SEHNR and CDR2 FQNEAQ (reference sequence). Trimming stripped 4 bases from V and 2 bases from J, with 15 bases between. The CDR3 has 16 residues. DNA of the CDR3: TGTGCCAGCAGCTGGGCGGGGTCTGGGGGCAATCAGCCCCAGCATTTT. Its translation is CASSWAGSGGNQPQHF.

The chain is built from TRBV28 and TRBJ2-3; TRBD1 agrees at 11 bases. Looked up from germline, CDR1 is MDHEN and CDR2 is SYDVKM. V lost 3 bases to trimming and J lost 4 bases; unmatched junction nucleotides: 3. CDR3 length: 15 residues. CDR3 nucleotides: TGTGCCAGCAGTTTCTCGGGACAGGGGGCAGATACGCAGTATTTT. It translates to CASSFSGQGADTQYF.

CDR3 DNA: TGCGCCAGCAGCTTCGCCACTAGCGGCGCGGGGGGTGAGACCCAGTACTTC. This translates into CASSFATSGAGGETQYF. The chain uses TRBV4-1 and TRBJ2-5; 8 bases line up with TRBD2. Germline CDR1 MGHRA, CDR2 YSYEKL. Trimming cost V 5 bases and J 5 bases; bases outside gene matches: 16. The CDR3 runs to 17 residues.

This clone was seen only once. The chain is built from TRBV5-1 and TRBJ2-1, with TRBD2 matching over 11 bases. Germline-derived CDR1 and CDR2 are SGHRS and YFSETQ. V trimming: 4 bases; J trimming: 7 bases; junction bases outside the gene matches: 10. The CDR3 is 16 amino acids. The CDR3 DNA follows: TGCGCCAGCAGCCCCCTGGGGCTAGCGGGGGGTAATGAGCAGTTCTTC. It yields the protein CASSPLGLAGGNEQFF.

J is TRBJ1-1 and V is TRBV18, with 7 bases fitting TRBD1. The CDR3 extends over 17 amino acids. The germline gives CDR1 KGHSH, CDR2 LQKENI. V lost 0 bases to trimming and J lost 0 bases; unmatched junction nucleotides: 7. The CDR3 loop reads CASSPPGQAHMNTEAFF. The CDR3 DNA is TGTGCCAGCTCACCACCCGGACAGGCACATATGAACACTGAAGCTTTCTTT.

Of note for this clone: At one end the junction does not follow the germline gene, possibly because of a read error. The V and J genes are TRBV6-6 and TRBJ2-2; 8 nucleotides align to TRBD1. In germline, CDR1 is MNHNY, CDR2 SVGAGI (reference sequence). This CDR3 is 16 amino acids long. CDR3 nucleotides: TGTGCCAGCAGCCAAACCAGGACAGGGAACGCCGGGGAGCTGTTTTTT. Its translation: CASSQTRTGNAGELFF.

The chain recombines TRBV7-9 with TRBJ2-5, with 10 bases matching TRBD2. Germline-derived CDR1 and CDR2 are SEHNR and FQNEAQ (reference sequence). The CDR3 contains 14 residues. V was clipped by 5 bases and J by 5 bases; unmatched bases: 5. For the CDR3, the DNA is TGTGCCAGCAGCGCAGAACTAGCGGGGGAGACCCAGTACTTC. The encoded protein is CASSAELAGETQYF.

The chain links TRBV27 to TRBJ2-7, with 9 positions matching TRBD2. Per germline, CDR1 MNHEY and CDR2 SMNVEV (reference sequence). The CDR3 loop spans 17 amino acids. V trimming: 2 bases; J trimming: 2 bases; junction bases outside the gene matches: 10. The CDR3 spells CASSLRGGLAGPYEQYF. In DNA form, the CDR3 reads TGTGCCAGCAGTTTAAGGGGCGGGCTAGCGGGACCCTACGAGCAGTACTTC.

The chain carries TRBV27 and TRBJ2-2, with a possible D match to TRBD2 (6 bases). The CDR3 is made up of 16 amino acids. Trimming removed 6 bases from V and 5 bases from J, with 19 bases in between. Germline CDR1 MNHEY, CDR2 SMNVEV (reference sequence). In nucleotides, the CDR3 is TGTGCCAGCAGCCACACCATTGGGACTTTAACCGGGGAGCTGTTTTTT. Translated: CASSHTIGTLTGELFF.

This clone was found a few times. The V and J genes are TRBV6-4 and TRBJ1-3, with D tentatively TRBD1 (6 bases). Germline assignment: CDR1 MRHNA and CDR2 SNTAGT. The CDR3 consists of 13 residues. V was pared by 6 bases and J by 8 bases, with 14 bases between. The CDR3 region has the DNA TGTGCCAGCAGGGACAGAGAGGCAGACACCATATATTTT. It encodes CASRDREADTIYF.

The chain uses TRBV7-9 and TRBJ1-4; D may be TRBD1 (5 bases). The V gene's germline CDR1 is SEHNR and CDR2 FQNEAQ (reference sequence). Trimming pared 5 bases from V and 7 bases from J, leaving 20 bases between. The CDR3 runs 16 residues. As DNA, the CDR3 is TGTGCCAGCAGCCGGGGGATCGGCCAGTTTGGTGAAAAACTGTTTTTT. It translates to CASSRGIGQFGEKLFF.

There are a few counts of this clone. This rearrangement joins TRBV4-1 to TRBJ1-6; 8 bases are a match to TRBD1. The CDR3 length is 15 residues. V was pared by 2 bases and J by 7 bases, with 4 bases of the junction left unmatched. The germline CDR1 and CDR2 sequences are MGHRA and YSYEKL. CDR3: CASSQSGGWNSPLHF. CDR3 coding DNA: TGCGCCAGCAGCCAATCAGGGGGCTGGAATTCACCCCTCCACTTT.

The chain is built from TRBV18 and TRBJ2-5; no definite D call. V lost 1 base and J 2 bases, leaving 8 bases between the germline ends. The CDR3 length is 14 residues. Germline loops: CDR1 KGHSH, CDR2 LQKENI. CDR3 protein: CASSPLRVQETQYF. The CDR3 region has the DNA TGTGCCAGCTCACCACTTCGAGTTCAAGAGACCCAGTACTTC.

The chain couples TRBV4-1 to TRBJ2-5; D is possibly TRBD1 (5 bases). Germline-derived CDR1 and CDR2 are MGHRA and YSYEKL. Trimming left V 0 bases short and J 4 bases short, with 12 bases between. The CDR3 length is 15 residues. Written as DNA, the CDR3 is TGCGCCAGCAGCCAAGATCCAGGACACCGAGAGACCCAGTACTTC. It is translated as CASSQDPGHRETQYF.

This chain joins TRBV9 and TRBJ2-5, with D hard to call. The J call is in doubt because the DNA end fits TRBJ2-7 better. CDR1 is SGDLS and CDR2 is YYNGEE in the germline V gene. This CDR3 region has 15 residues. Here the CDR3 reads CASSGQLGSSYEQYF. The CDR3 DNA follows: TGTGCCAGCAGCGGGCAGTTGGGCAGCTCCTACGAGCAGTACTTC.

In its sample, this clone was seen a few times. The rearrangement uses TRBV6-5 and TRBJ1-4, with TRBD1 identical over 9 bases. CDR1 MNHEY and CDR2 SVGAGI come from the germline V gene. With V trimmed by 5 bases and J by 8 bases, 6 bases remained unmatched. There are 14 residues in the CDR3. The CDR3 nucleotides read TGTGCCAGCAGTGACACAGGGGGCAGGGAAAAACTGTTTTTT. Translating gives CASSDTGGREKLFF.

Here the CDR3 DNA reads TGTGCCAGCAGCCCCAGCCAAGAGACCCAGTACTTC. It is translated as CASSPSQETQYF. The gene calls are TRBV7-8 and TRBJ2-5, with D hard to call. Germline CDR1 reads SGHVS; CDR2 reads FQNEAQ. The germline V and J ends were trimmed by 5 bases and 1 base, with 5 bases remaining between them. The CDR3 runs 12 residues.

This clone has just a few counts. Other DNA variants within this sample encode the same CDR3. The chain uses TRBV5-1 and TRBJ2-5; 11 bases line up with TRBD1. This CDR3 is built from 14 residues. The trim removed 4 bases at V and 3 bases at J, leaving 2 bases unmatched. From germline, CDR1 is SGHRS and CDR2 YFSETQ. The CDR3 reads CASSMGQGEETQYF. DNA of the CDR3: TGCGCCAGCAGCATGGGACAGGGGGAAGAGACCCAGTACTTC.

The V gene is TRBV4-1, the J gene TRBJ2-4; D is unresolved. V dropped 4 bases and J dropped 0 bases, with 13 bases sitting between them. Germline values: CDR1 MGHRA, CDR2 YSYEKL. CDR3 length equals 16 residues. CDR3 nucleotides: TGCGCCAGCAGCCCCTACGCGGTTCTAGCCAAAAACATTCAGTACTTC. Translating gives CASSPYAVLAKNIQYF.

This clone was found a few times. The genes are TRBV10-2 and TRBJ1-1; maybe TRBD1 (5 bases). V dropped 7 bases and J dropped 0 bases, with 12 bases sitting between them. Germline assignment: CDR1 WSHSY and CDR2 SAAADI. The CDR3 is 14 residues long. CDR3 nucleotide sequence: TGCGCCAGCATCTGGGGCAGTATGAACACTGAAGCTTTCTTT. Translated: CASIWGSMNTEAFF.

The V gene is TRBV28, the J gene TRBJ1-5; TRBD1 aligns across 7 bases. This CDR3 is built from 18 residues. The V and J ends lost 3 bases and 5 bases, in that order; junction bases with no gene match: 16. Germline V lookup: CDR1 MDHEN, CDR2 SYDVKM. CDR3 coding DNA: TGTGCCAGCAGTTTCATCTTTCCTTGGACAGGCCCCGATCAGCCCCAGCATTTT. Amino acid sequence: CASSFIFPWTGPDQPQHF. The full variable domain, rest sourced from reference TRBV28 and TRBJ1-5, is DVKVTQSSRYLVKRTGEKVFLECVQDMDHENMFWYRQDPGLGLRLIYFSYDVKMKEKGDIPEGYSVSREKKERFSLILESASTNQTSMYLCASSFIFPWTGPDQPQHFGDGTRLSIL.